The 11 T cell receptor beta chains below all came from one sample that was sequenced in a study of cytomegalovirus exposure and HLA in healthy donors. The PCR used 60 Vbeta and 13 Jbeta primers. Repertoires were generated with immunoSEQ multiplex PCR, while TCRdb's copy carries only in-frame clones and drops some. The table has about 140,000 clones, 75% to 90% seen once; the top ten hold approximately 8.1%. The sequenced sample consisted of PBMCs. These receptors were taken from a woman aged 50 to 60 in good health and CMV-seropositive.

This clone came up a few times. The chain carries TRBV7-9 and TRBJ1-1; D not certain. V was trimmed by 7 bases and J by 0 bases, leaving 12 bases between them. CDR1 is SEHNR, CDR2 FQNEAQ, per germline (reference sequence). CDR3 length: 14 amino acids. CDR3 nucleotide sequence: TGTGCCAGCACCTGGTTGAGTCTGAACACTGAAGCTTTCTTT. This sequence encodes CASTWLSLNTEAFF.

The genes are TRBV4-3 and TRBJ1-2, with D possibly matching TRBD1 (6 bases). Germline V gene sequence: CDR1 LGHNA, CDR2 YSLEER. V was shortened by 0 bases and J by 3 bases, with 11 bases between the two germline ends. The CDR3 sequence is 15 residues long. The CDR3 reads CASSQELGADYGYTF. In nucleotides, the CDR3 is TGCGCCAGCAGCCAAGAACTGGGGGCAGACTATGGCTACACCTTC.

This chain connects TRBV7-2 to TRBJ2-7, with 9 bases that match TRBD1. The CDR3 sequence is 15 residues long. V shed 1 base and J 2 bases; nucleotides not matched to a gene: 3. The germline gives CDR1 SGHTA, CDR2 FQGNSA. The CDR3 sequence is CASSLGTGGPYEQYF. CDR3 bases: TGTGCCAGCAGCTTAGGCACAGGGGGCCCCTACGAGCAGTACTTC. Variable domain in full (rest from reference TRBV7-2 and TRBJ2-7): GAGVSQSPSNKVTEKGKDVELRCDPISGHTALYWYRQSLGQGLEFLIYFQGNSAPDKSGLPSDRFSAERTGGSVSTLTIQRTQQEDSAVYLCASSLGTGGPYEQYFGPGTRLTVT.

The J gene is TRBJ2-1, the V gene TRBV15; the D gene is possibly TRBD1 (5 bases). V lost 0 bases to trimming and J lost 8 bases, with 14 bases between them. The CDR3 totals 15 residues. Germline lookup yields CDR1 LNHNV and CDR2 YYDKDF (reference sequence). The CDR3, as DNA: TGTGCCACCAGCAGAGATATAGCTACAGGCTATGAGCAGTTCTTC. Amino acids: CATSRDIATGYEQFF.

CDR3 nucleotides: TGTGCCAGCAGCTTAGGGGGGACAGGGGGCGAGCAGTACTTC. Residues: CASSLGGTGGEQYF. The chain carries TRBV7-9 and TRBJ2-7; 11 bases are a match to TRBD1. V lost 1 base to trimming and J lost 6 bases; unmatched junction nucleotides: 2. The V gene's germline CDR1 is SEHNR and CDR2 FQNEAQ (reference sequence). This CDR3 comprises 14 residues.

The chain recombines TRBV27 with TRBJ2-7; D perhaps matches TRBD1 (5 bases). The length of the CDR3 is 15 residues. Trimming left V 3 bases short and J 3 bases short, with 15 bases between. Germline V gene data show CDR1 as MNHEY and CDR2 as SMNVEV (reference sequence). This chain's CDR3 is CASSFTPDRGYEQYF. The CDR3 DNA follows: TGTGCCAGCAGTTTTACCCCCGACAGAGGCTACGAGCAGTACTTC.

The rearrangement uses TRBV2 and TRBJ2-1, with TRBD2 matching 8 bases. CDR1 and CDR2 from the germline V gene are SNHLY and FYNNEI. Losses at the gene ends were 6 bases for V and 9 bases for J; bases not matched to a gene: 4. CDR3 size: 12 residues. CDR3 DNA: TGTGCCAGCAGGTCGGGGGGGACTGAGCAGTTCTTC. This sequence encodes CASRSGGTEQFF.

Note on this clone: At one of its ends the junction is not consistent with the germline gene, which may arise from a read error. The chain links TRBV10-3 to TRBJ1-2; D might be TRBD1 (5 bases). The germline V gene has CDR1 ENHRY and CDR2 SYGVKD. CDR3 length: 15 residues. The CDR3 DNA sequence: TGTGCCATAAGTGGGGGTTCGGGGGTTGACTATGGCTACACCTTC. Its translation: CAISGGSGVDYGYTF.

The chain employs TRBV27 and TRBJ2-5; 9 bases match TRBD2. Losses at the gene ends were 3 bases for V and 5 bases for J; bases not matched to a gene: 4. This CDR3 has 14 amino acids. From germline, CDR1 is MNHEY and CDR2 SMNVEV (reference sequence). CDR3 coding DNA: TGTGCCAGCAGTTTCATAGCGGGGGTGGAGACCCAGTACTTC. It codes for CASSFIAGVETQYF.

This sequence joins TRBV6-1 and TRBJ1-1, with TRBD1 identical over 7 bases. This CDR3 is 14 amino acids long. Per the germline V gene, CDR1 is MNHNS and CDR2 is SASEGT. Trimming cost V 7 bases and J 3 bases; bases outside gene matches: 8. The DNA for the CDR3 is TGTGCCAGCAACAGAGGGGGCGCGGACACTGAAGCTTTCTTT. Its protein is CASNRGGADTEAFF.

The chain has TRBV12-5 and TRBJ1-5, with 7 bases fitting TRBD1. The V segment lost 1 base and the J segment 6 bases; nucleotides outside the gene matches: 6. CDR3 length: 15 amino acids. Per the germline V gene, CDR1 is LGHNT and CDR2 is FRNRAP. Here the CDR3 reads CASGLGDRVGQPQHF. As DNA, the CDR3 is TGTGCTAGTGGTTTGGGCGACAGGGTTGGTCAGCCCCAGCATTTT.